This is a list of T cell receptor beta chains from one sample in a study of T-cell reconstitution after alpha-beta-depleted transplantation in children. One entry per CDR3 protein results from TCRdb running MiXCR on the PCR reads. The data hold 900,000 or so distinct CDR3 sequences, with around 17% observed a single time. This specimen consisted of PBMCs, mostly from graft donor cells, obtained 360 days after TCRalphabeta/CD19-depleted stem cell transplant. The source is a male patient under 18 who had a stem cell transplant for acute lymphoblastic leukemia, so the T cells may come from the graft donor. CDR3s include the opening cysteine and the closing phenylalanine or tryptophan. A D gene is named only where the DNA matches it firmly. Expanded clones get a size class; other rows say once, few or many, or leave the size out.

V gene	clone size	J gene	D gene	CDR3 DNA	CDR3 protein
TRBV6-2/TRBV6-3	NA	TRBJ2-7	TRBD2	TGTGCCAGTCGACTAGCGGGAGCGTACTTC	CASRLAGAYF
TRBV4-1	many	TRBJ2-7	NA	TGCGCCAGCAGCCACCAAGGTTTCTCCTACGAGCAGTACTTC	CASSHQGFSYEQYF
TRBV15	many	TRBJ2-7	NA	TGTGCCACCAGCAGAGGGAAGGGGACCTACGAGCAGTACTTC	CATSRGKGTYEQYF
TRBV5-1	many	TRBJ2-3	TRBD2	TGCGCCAGCAGCACCGGGACTAGCGGGAGAGATACGCAGTATTTT	CASSTGTSGRDTQYF
TRBV19	NA	TRBJ2-2	TRBD1	TGTGCCGCAACGGGAGAGAGGACAGGGAGACCGAACACCGGGGAGCTGTTTTTT	CAATGERTGRPNTGELFF
TRBV6-2/TRBV6-3	once	TRBJ2-3	TRBD2	TGTGCCAGCAGTTACCCCAACCGACTAGCGGCGAGGAAAAATACGCAGTATTTT	CASSYPNRLAARKNTQYF
TRBV4-1	NA	TRBJ2-1	NA	TGCGCCAGCAGATTCCCGGGAAGGCGCTACAATGAGCAGTTCTTC	CASRFPGRRYNEQFF
TRBV18	few	TRBJ1-4	TRBD1	TGTGCCAGCTCACGAGGGACAGGGGGAAATGAAAAACTGTTTTTT	CASSRGTGGNEKLFF
TRBV5-1	NA	TRBJ1-5	NA	TGCGCCAGCAGCGTGCAGGGCGGGAGCAATCAGCCCCAGCATTTT	CASSVQGGSNQPQHF
TRBV29-1	few	TRBJ2-1	TRBD2	TGCAGCGTTGTAACCGGACTAGCGGGAGGCGTATCCTACAATGAGCAGTTCTTC	CSVVTGLAGGVSYNEQFF
TRBV5-6	few	TRBJ2-1	TRBD2	TGTGCCAGCAGCTCAGCGGGGGAGCAGTTCTTC	CASSSAGEQFF
TRBV2	NA	TRBJ1-3	TRBD1	TGTGCCAGCAGTGTTAACAGGGGTTTCTCGGTTAACACCATATATTTT	CASSVNRGFSVNTIYF
TRBV12-3/TRBV12-4	NA	TRBJ2-5	NA	TGTGCCAGCAGTCCTCAACCCGAAGGGTTCGCGGAGACCCAGTACTTC	CASSPQPEGFAETQYF
TRBV4-1	NA	TRBJ2-1	TRBD2	TGCGCCAGCAGCCAACCCAGGACTAGCGGGAGACCCTACAATGAGCAGTTCTTC	CASSQPRTSGRPYNEQFF
TRBV7-2	NA	TRBJ2-7	NA	TGTGCCAGCAGCTTAATTTACGGGGGCTCCTACGAGCAGTACTTC	CASSLIYGGSYEQYF
TRBV24-1	few	TRBJ2-1	TRBD2	TGTGCCACCAGTGATCTAGCGGGAGCCCACAATGAGCAGTTCTTC	CATSDLAGAHNEQFF
TRBV7-3	few	TRBJ2-7	NA	TGTGCCAGCAGCTTAGCGGCAGGCCCTTCCTACGAGCAGTACTTC	CASSLAAGPSYEQYF
TRBV4-2	NA	TRBJ2-2	TRBD2	TGTGCCAGCGGCGGAGAGTTAGCGGGCACCGGGGAGCTGTTTTTT	CASGGELAGTGELFF
TRBV7-8	NA	TRBJ2-4	TRBD1	TGTGCCAGCAGCCCTGACAGGGGGCGAGCCAAAAACATTCAGTACTTC	CASSPDRGRAKNIQYF
TRBV4-1	NA	TRBJ1-1	NA	TGCGCCAGCAGCCAAGGCATAGGGCTGAACACTGAAGCTTTCTTT	CASSQGIGLNTEAFF
TRBV6-4	NA	TRBJ1-5	NA	TGTGCCAGCAGTGCCTACGGGGGAGCTCAGCCCCAGCATTTT	CASSAYGGAQPQHF
TRBV11-2	few	TRBJ2-1	NA	TGTGCCAGCAGCTTTAGAGTCAGTGAGCAGTTCTTC	CASSFRVSEQFF
TRBV12-3/TRBV12-4	few	TRBJ2-7	NA	TGTGCCAGCGGTTGGGAGTACGAGCAGTACTTC	CASGWEYEQYF
TRBV6-2/TRBV6-3	NA	TRBJ2-7	TRBD2	TGTGCCAGCAGTTCACAATGGACTAGCGGGAGGGCCTTGTCCTACGAGCAGTACTTC	CASSSQWTSGRALSYEQYF
TRBV7-2	many	TRBJ2-3	NA	TGTGCCAGCAGCTTAAACGTTTATACGCAGTATTTT	CASSLNVYTQYF
TRBV11-2	many	TRBJ2-1	TRBD1	TGTGCCAGCAGCGTAAGACCGGGACAGGGGTACAATGAGCAGTTCTTC	CASSVRPGQGYNEQFF
TRBV9	many	TRBJ2-1	NA	TGTGCCAGCAGCGTAGAGAGCTTCAGACATGAGCAGTTCTTC	CASSVESFRHEQFF
TRBV5-1	NA	TRBJ1-6	TRBD1	TGCGCCAGCAGCACCACCCGGGACAGGGGGGGACTCAATTCACCCCTCCACTTT	CASSTTRDRGGLNSPLHF
TRBV7-6	few	TRBJ2-7	NA	TGTGCCAGCAGCTTACCCTACAGGTCCTACGAGCAGTACTTC	CASSLPYRSYEQYF
TRBV3-1	NA	TRBJ1-1	NA	TGTGCCAGCAGCCAAGAGTTAAGTTTCGAGGTGAAGGACACTGAAGCTTTCTTT	CASSQELSFEVKDTEAFF
TRBV7-8	few	TRBJ2-7	TRBD2	TGTGCCAGCAGCCCACGCGGTAGCGGGAGTGCTAACTACGAGCAGTACTTC	CASSPRGSGSANYEQYF
TRBV27	many	TRBJ2-5	NA	TGTGCCAGCAGTTTATTAGGGGGGGTCCAAGAGACCCAGTACTTC	CASSLLGGVQETQYF
TRBV7-9	NA	TRBJ1-6	NA	TGTGCCAGCAGCCCCATGGGCAGGATGAATTCACCCCTCCACTTT	CASSPMGRMNSPLHF
TRBV5-5	NA	TRBJ2-6	NA	TGTGCCAGCAGCTTGGGGACAGAACTATCTGGGGCCAACGTCCTGACTTTC	CASSLGTELSGANVLTF
TRBV25-1	many	TRBJ2-2	NA	TGTGCCAGCTCAGAGGGTAACACCGGGGAGCTGTTTTTT	CASSEGNTGELFF
TRBV5-5	NA	TRBJ2-7	TRBD1	TGTGCCAGCAGCTTGATCGGGCGACAGGGGCTTTCCTACGAGCAGTACTTC	CASSLIGRQGLSYEQYF
TRBV7-6	many	TRBJ2-1	TRBD1	TGTGCCAGCAGACGAACAGGGGGAAGGGCCTACAATGAGCAGTTCTTC	CASRRTGGRAYNEQFF
TRBV23-1	NA	TRBJ2-2	TRBD2	TGCGCCAGCAGTCAATCAGTCCTAGCGGGAGAGCTGGGGCCCGGGGAGCTGTTTTTT	CASSQSVLAGELGPGELFF
TRBV5-1	many	TRBJ2-7	NA	TGCGCCAGCAGCACATCCTTGGAGCAGTACTTC	CASSTSLEQYF
TRBV19	NA	TRBJ2-1	NA	TGTGCCAGTACTCACGCCTCAGGTTACTCCTACAATGAGCAGTTCTTC	CASTHASGYSYNEQFF
TRBV27	few	TRBJ2-7	TRBD2	TGTGCCAGCAGTTCCACACCGGGACTAGCGGGATCCGAGCAGTACTTC	CASSSTPGLAGSEQYF
TRBV5-1	few	TRBJ1-1	NA	TGCGCCAGCAGCTCGTTTCGGGGGCACACTGAAGCTTTCTTT	CASSSFRGHTEAFF
TRBV20-1	NA	TRBJ2-3	NA	TGCAGTGCTTTTCGAGCAGCTAGCACAGATACGCAGTATTTT	CSAFRAASTDTQYF
TRBV6-5	few	TRBJ1-1	TRBD1	TGTGCCAGCAGTTCTTGGGACAGGGCGAACACTGAAGCTTTCTTT	CASSSWDRANTEAFF
TRBV6-5	NA	TRBJ2-6	NA	TGTGCCAGCAGTTCCGCCGGGTCTTTTTTCTCTGGGGCCAACGTCCTGACTTTC	CASSSAGSFFSGANVLTF
TRBV5-1	NA	TRBJ2-7	TRBD2	TGCGCCAGCAGCCCTACATTGGGTAGCGGGAGCTACGAGCAGTACTTC	CASSPTLGSGSYEQYF
TRBV7-6	NA	TRBJ2-4	NA	TGTGCCAGCAGTACAGGGTCGGCCAAAAACATTCAGTACTTC	CASSTGSAKNIQYF
TRBV10-3	NA	TRBJ2-3	NA	TGTGCCATCAGTGACAGGACTGCTAGCACAGATACGCAGTATTTT	CAISDRTASTDTQYF
TRBV29-1	NA	TRBJ1-1	NA	TGCAGCGTTGTGAAGGACTTCTATATAAACACTGAAGCTTTCTTT	CSVVKDFYINTEAFF